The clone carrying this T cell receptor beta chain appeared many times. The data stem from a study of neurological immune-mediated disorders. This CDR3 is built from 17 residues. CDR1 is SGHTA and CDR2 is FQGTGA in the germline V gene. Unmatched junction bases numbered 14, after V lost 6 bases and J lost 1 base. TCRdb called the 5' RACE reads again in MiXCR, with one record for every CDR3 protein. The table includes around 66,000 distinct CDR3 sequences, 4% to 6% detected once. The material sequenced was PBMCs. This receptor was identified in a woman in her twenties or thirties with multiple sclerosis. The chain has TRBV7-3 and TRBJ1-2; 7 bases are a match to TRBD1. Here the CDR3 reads CASSYGRDRPFNYGYTF. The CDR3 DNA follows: TGTGCCAGCAGTTACGGCCGGGACAGACCTTTTAACTATGGCTACACCTTC.